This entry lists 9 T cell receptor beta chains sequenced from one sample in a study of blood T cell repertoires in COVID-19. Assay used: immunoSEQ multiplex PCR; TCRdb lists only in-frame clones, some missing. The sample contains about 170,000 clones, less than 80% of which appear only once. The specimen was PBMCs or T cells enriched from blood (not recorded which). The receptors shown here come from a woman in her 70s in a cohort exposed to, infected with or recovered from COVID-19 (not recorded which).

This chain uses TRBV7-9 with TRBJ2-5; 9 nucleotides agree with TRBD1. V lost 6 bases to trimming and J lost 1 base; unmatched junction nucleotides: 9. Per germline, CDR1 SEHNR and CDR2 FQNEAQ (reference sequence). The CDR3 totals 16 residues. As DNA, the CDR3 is TGTGCCAGCAGTTTGGGACAGGGCGGGGGCCAAGAGACCCAGTACTTC. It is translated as CASSLGQGGGQETQYF.

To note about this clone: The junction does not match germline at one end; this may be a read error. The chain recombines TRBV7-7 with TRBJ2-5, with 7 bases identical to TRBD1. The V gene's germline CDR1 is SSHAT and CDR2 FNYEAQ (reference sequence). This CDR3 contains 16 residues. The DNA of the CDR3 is TGTGCTAGCAGCTTGGGCCCGAGGCAGGGGGAAGAGACCCAGTACTTC. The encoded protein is CASSLGPRQGEETQYF.

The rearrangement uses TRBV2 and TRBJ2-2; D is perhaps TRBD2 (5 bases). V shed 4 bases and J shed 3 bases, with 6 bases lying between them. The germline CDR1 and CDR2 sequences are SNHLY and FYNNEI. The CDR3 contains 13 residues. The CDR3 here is CASSADYTGELFF. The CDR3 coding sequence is TGTGCCAGCAGTGCGGACTACACCGGGGAGCTGTTTTTT.

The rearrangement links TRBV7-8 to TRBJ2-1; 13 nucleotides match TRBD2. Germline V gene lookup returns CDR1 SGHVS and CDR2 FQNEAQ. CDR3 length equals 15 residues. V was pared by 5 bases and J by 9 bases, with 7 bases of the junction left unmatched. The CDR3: CASSPRTSGRGEQFF. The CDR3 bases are TGTGCCAGCAGCCCGCGGACTAGCGGGAGAGGTGAGCAGTTCTTC.

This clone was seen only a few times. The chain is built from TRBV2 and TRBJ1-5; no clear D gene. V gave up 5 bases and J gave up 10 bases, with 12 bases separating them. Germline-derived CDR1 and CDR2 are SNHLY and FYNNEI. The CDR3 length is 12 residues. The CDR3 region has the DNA TGTGCCAGCAGTTTGACTGGGAGTCCCCAGCATTTT. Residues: CASSLTGSPQHF. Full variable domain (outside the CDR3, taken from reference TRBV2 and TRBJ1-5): EPEVTQTPSHQVTQMGQEVILRCVPISNHLYFYWYRQILGQKVEFLVSFYNNEISEKSEIFDDQFSVERPDGSNFTLKIRSTKLEDSAMYFCASSLTGSPQHFGDGTRLSIL.

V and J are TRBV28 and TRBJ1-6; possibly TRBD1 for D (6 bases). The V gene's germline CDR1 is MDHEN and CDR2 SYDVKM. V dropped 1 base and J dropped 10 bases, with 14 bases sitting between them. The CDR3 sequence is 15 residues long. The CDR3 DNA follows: TGTGCCAGCAGTTTATTATCATCGACAGGATCACCCCTCCACTTT. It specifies CASSLLSSTGSPLHF.

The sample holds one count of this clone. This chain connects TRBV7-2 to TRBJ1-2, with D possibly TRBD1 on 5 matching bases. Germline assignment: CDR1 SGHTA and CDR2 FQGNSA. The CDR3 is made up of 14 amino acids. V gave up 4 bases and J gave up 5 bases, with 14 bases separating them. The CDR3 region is CASSYRGGGYGYTF. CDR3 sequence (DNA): TGTGCCAGCAGCTACCGGGGGGGTGGGTATGGCTACACCTTC.

The DNA for the CDR3 is TGTGCCAGCAGCTTAGGATTAGCGGGAGGCGGGACGCAGTATTTT. Translation: CASSLGLAGGGTQYF. J is TRBJ2-3 and V is TRBV7-2, with 10 bases matching TRBD2. CDR3 size: 15 residues. CDR1 and CDR2 from the germline V gene are SGHTA and FQGNSA. With 1 base clipped from V and 9 bases from J, the junction kept 7 bases outside the gene matches.

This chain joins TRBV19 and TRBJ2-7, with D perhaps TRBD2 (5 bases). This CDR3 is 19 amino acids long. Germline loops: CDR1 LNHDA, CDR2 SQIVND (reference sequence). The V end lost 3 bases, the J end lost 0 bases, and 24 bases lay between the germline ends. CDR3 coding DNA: TGTGCCAGTAGTATGTTGCTTGGGAGACGGCTTATTTTCTCCTACGAGCAGTACTTC. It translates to CASSMLLGRRLIFSYEQYF.